The 8 T cell receptor beta chains below all came from one sample that was sequenced in a study of cytomegalovirus exposure and HLA in healthy donors (dated by TCRdb to 2017 to 2019). Library preparation employed the immunoSEQ multiplex PCR assay. For the multiplex PCR, a mixture combining 60 forward primers for TCR Vbeta segments and 13 reverse primers for TCR Jbeta segments was used. TCRdb stores this immuneACCESS table with in-frame sequences only. Part of the clones is absent; in the studies checked, under half of the shortfall reflects unresolved V genes, and no reason is known for the rest. The table for this sample lists 170,000 or so clones; 82% of them were counted only once. The ten most abundant clones make up roughly 0.5% of the sample. Sample: PBMCs. These receptor sequences come from a woman aged 45-65 years in good health and CMV-seronegative.

The rearrangement uses TRBV7-2 and TRBJ2-3; D might be TRBD1 (7 bases). The CDR3 sequence is 14 residues long. Germline CDR1 SGHTA, CDR2 FQGNSA. Trimming removed 9 bases at V and 2 bases at J, with 15 bases between. CDR3 in amino acids: CASRGTANTDTQYF. The CDR3 DNA sequence: TGTGCCAGTCGGGGGACAGCAAACACAGATACGCAGTATTTT.

This clone was observed a few times. This rearrangement joins TRBV11-2 to TRBJ1-1; D remains ambiguous. The CDR3 sequence is 17 residues long. The V end lost 1 base, the J end lost 3 bases, and 18 bases lay between the germline ends. Germline CDR1 and CDR2: SGHAT and FQNNGV. The CDR3 protein is CASSLGPKARVDTEAFF. CDR3 coding DNA: TGTGCCAGCAGCTTAGGTCCGAAGGCCCGGGTTGACACTGAAGCTTTCTTT. Full variable domain (missing parts from reference TRBV11-2 and TRBJ1-1): EAGVAQSPRYKIIEKRQSVAFWCNPISGHATLYWYQQILGQGPKLLIQFQNNGVVDDSQLPKDRFSAERLKGVDSTLKIQPAKLEDSAVYLCASSLGPKARVDTEAFFGQGTRLTVV.

The chain has TRBV28 and TRBJ1-5; D gene uncertain. Trimming shortened V by 4 bases and J by 6 bases, and 13 bases separated the two germline ends. Germline V gives CDR1 MDHEN, CDR2 SYDVKM. The CDR3 has 14 amino acids. In DNA, the CDR3 is TGTGCCAGCAGTTCTCCGGGGTTGTTTCAGCCCCAGCATTTT. Translated, it gives CASSSPGLFQPQHF.

The CDR3 nucleotides are TGTGCCAGCAGTGCCGGGACAGGGCTCACAGATACGCAGTATTTT. This encodes CASSAGTGLTDTQYF. This chain uses TRBV6-1 with TRBJ2-3; 9 bases line up with TRBD1. The germline V gene has CDR1 MNHNS and CDR2 SASEGT. The CDR3 loop spans 15 amino acids. The V segment lost 4 bases and the J segment 2 bases; nucleotides outside the gene matches: 4.

This clone was counted a single time. CDR3 region: CAISESILDKWFRYEQYF. CDR3 bases: TGTGCCATCAGTGAGTCGATTCTGGACAAATGGTTTCGCTACGAGCAGTACTTC. This chain connects TRBV10-3 to TRBJ2-7, with D possibly matching TRBD1 (5 bases). V gave up 0 bases and J gave up 3 bases, with 21 bases separating them. The CDR3 has 18 residues. Germline CDR1 ENHRY, CDR2 SYGVKD.

The chain joins TRBV28 to TRBJ1-5; D is undetermined. Trimming left V 6 bases short and J 5 bases short, with 5 bases between. The CDR3 contains 11 residues. Germline V gives CDR1 MDHEN, CDR2 SYDVKM. CDR3 bases: TGTGCCAGCAGCCAATATCAGCCCCAGCATTTT. Amino acids: CASSQYQPQHF.

DNA of the CDR3: TGTGCCAGCAGTTTCACAGATAACTATGGCTACACCTTC. Translation gives CASSFTDNYGYTF. The chain links TRBV6-5 to TRBJ1-2; D call uncertain. The CDR3 totals 13 residues. CDR1 and CDR2 (germline): MNHEY, SVGAGI. Deletions cut 4 bases from V and 1 base from J, with 7 bases between.

The chain couples TRBV5-6 to TRBJ2-1, with 14 positions matching TRBD2. V gave up 4 bases and J gave up 10 bases; unmatched junction bases: 7. The CDR3 consists of 15 residues. Germline V CDR1 and CDR2: SGHDT, YYEEEE. The CDR3 loop reads CASSPRLAGGPEQFF. The CDR3 DNA follows: TGTGCCAGCAGCCCCCGACTAGCGGGAGGGCCAGAGCAGTTCTTC.